This TCR beta chain was obtained from a study of beta chain features in type 1 diabetes. CD45RO/CCR7/CD25/CD127/CD95/CD27 sorting isolated CD4+ naive, central memory, regulatory and stem cell-like memory cells. All of the sorted populations showed purity greater than 98%. The CDR3 contains 15 residues. The germline gives CDR1 MNHEY, CDR2 SVGAGI. The germline V and J ends were trimmed by 2 bases and 0 bases, with 11 bases remaining between them. Study outcomes and limitations: Shorter TCRB CDR3s, moderately but significantly so, were found in Type 1 diabetes patients in all four CD4+ subsets.

This clone turned up a few times. Its antigen is unidentified. What was sequenced were expressed TCRB transcripts, since all of the isolated RNA had been reverse transcribed. Read counts averaged approximately 3.6 million for samples of naive, central memory and regulatory T cells. Data came from immunoSEQ multiplex PCR; TCRdb stores just in-frame clones and leaves some out. The sample holds fewer than 150,000 clones; about 7% are singletons and the top ten take more than 1.1%. The TCR comes from a woman aged 25 to 39 in good health. The sample taken for sequencing was central memory CD4+ T cells from blood. This chain connects TRBV6-5 to TRBJ2-7, with D possibly TRBD1 on 6 matching bases. The DNA of the CDR3 is TGTGCCAGCAGTTACGGACAGTTGACCTCCTACGAGCAGTACTTC. This gives the protein CASSYGQLTSYEQYF.